This is a list of T cell receptor beta chains from one sample in a study of OX40 agonist ivuxolimab in advanced cancers. Profiling relied on immunoSEQ multiplex PCR, and the TCRdb table lists in-frame clones only, not all of them. The table has under 150,000 clones, 75% to 95% seen once; the top ten hold roughly 0.99%. The sequencing used CD4+ or CD8+ T cells sorted from blood, collected in a trial of the OX40 agonist ivuxolimab. The source of these receptors is an adult with an advanced solid tumor such as melanoma, head and neck, liver or kidney cancer. Both conserved end residues are part of each CDR3. The D gene is left open where the match is weak. Part of the rows lack a size; the others show once, few, many or a class for expanded clones.

J,V,D,size,CDR3,DNA
TRBJ1-1,TRBV7-8,NA,NA,CASSPVDSLNTEAFF,TGTGCCAGCAGCCCGGTGGACAGCTTGAACACTGAAGCTTTCTTT
TRBJ2-7,TRBV29-1,NA,once,CSVRVTYEQYF,TGCAGCGTCCGGGTAACCTACGAGCAGTACTTC
TRBJ1-1,TRBV5-4,NA,few,CASSLVNTEAFF,TGTGCCAGCAGCTTGGTGAACACTGAAGCTTTCTTT
TRBJ2-7,TRBV5-1,NA,NA,CASSLVGPSYEQYF,TGCGCCAGCAGCTTGGTAGGCCCCTCCTACGAGCAGTACTTC
TRBJ2-1,TRBV6-5,TRBD1,NA,CASSPAGQGRNEQFF,TGTGCCAGCAGCCCTGCCGGACAGGGGCGCAATGAGCAGTTCTTC
TRBJ2-7,TRBV6-1,NA,NA,CASSLGTTQTGEQYF,TGTGCCAGCAGCCTCGGGACAACCCAAACTGGCGAGCAGTACTTC
TRBJ1-2,TRBV28,NA,NA,CASTPLGAGEKGYTF,TGTGCCAGCACTCCTCTGGGGGCAGGGGAGAAAGGCTACACCTTC
TRBJ2-1,TRBV12-5,NA,NA,CASGLVGTRENEQFF,TGTGCTAGTGGTTTGGTGGGGACGAGAGAGAATGAGCAGTTCTTC
TRBJ2-5,TRBV28,TRBD1,NA,CASSSQGAGVQETQYF,TGTGCCAGCAGTTCGCAGGGGGCCGGGGTACAAGAGACCCAGTACTTC
TRBJ1-5,TRBV5-4,NA,NA,CASSSQGNNQPQHF,TGTGCCAGCAGCTCACAGGGAAACAATCAGCCCCAGCATTTT
TRBJ1-2,TRBV5-1,TRBD1,NA,CASSLGQGGDYGYTF,TGCGCCAGCAGCTTGGGCCAAGGGGGCGACTATGGCTACACCTTC
TRBJ2-7,TRBV28,NA,NA,CASSLRGENTEQYF,TGTGCCAGCAGTTTAAGGGGGGAGAATACCGAGCAGTACTTC
TRBJ2-5,TRBV5-4,NA,once,CASSLGSGGGSSQETQYF,TGTGCCAGCAGCTTGGGGTCTGGTGGCGGGTCATCTCAAGAGACCCAGTACTTC
TRBJ2-1,TRBV4-1,NA,NA,CASSQPDRSYNEQFF,TGCGCCAGCAGCCAGCCGGACAGATCCTACAATGAGCAGTTCTTC
TRBJ2-7,TRBV5-4,NA,NA,CASSLTSPGPSRKQYF,TGTGCCAGCAGCTTGACGTCCCCGGGCCCCTCTCGAAAGCAGTACTTC
TRBJ2-1,TRBV5-6,TRBD2,NA,CASSLVKGLAGVNEQFF,TGTGCCAGCAGCTTGGTTAAGGGACTAGCGGGAGTTAATGAGCAGTTCTTC
TRBJ1-1,TRBV28,TRBD1,NA,CASRSGTGNTEAFF,TGTGCCAGCAGGTCCGGGACAGGGAACACTGAAGCTTTCTTT
TRBJ2-5,TRBV30,TRBD1,NA,CAWSTGQPQETQYF,TGTGCCTGGAGTACGGGACAGCCGCAAGAGACCCAGTACTTC
TRBJ1-1,TRBV19,TRBD1,NA,CASSTAGTGNTEAFF,TGTGCCAGTAGTACCGCCGGGACAGGGAACACTGAAGCTTTCTTT
TRBJ1-2,TRBV4-2,NA,few,CASSQSNYGYTF,TGTGCCAGCAGCCAGAGCAACTATGGCTACACCTTC
TRBJ2-7,TRBV6-5,NA,NA,CASSYEGTHSYEQYF,TGTGCCAGCAGTTACGAGGGCACCCACTCCTACGAGCAGTACTTC
TRBJ2-5,TRBV5-1,NA,NA,CASSLGAAQETQYF,TGCGCCAGCAGCTTGGGGGCAGCTCAAGAGACCCAGTACTTC
TRBJ2-3,TRBV7-8,NA,NA,CASSPHRRSSTDTQYF,TGTGCCAGCAGCCCTCATCGGCGGAGTAGCACAGATACGCAGTATTTT
TRBJ1-3,TRBV6-6,NA,NA,CASSYPSSGNTIYF,TGTGCCAGCAGTTACCCGAGCTCTGGAAACACCATATATTTT
TRBJ1-5,TRBV18,NA,NA,CASSGGENQPQHF,TGTGCCAGCTCAGGGGGGGAGAATCAGCCCCAGCATTTT
TRBJ2-6,TRBV6-4,NA,NA,CASSERDSGANVLTF,TGTGCCAGCAGTGAACGGGACTCTGGGGCCAACGTCCTGACTTTC
TRBJ2-5,TRBV9,TRBD1,NA,CASSVRAGTGGAPGQETQYF,TGTGCCAGCAGCGTAAGGGCCGGGACAGGGGGCGCTCCGGGCCAAGAGACCCAGTACTTC
TRBJ2-1,TRBV5-1,TRBD2,NA,CASSLSTSGKDEQFF,TGCGCCAGCAGCTTGTCGACTAGCGGGAAAGATGAGCAGTTCTTC
TRBJ1-2,TRBV14,TRBD1,NA,CASSRSTGAGYTF,TGTGCCAGCAGCCGATCGACAGGGGCCGGCTACACCTTC
TRBJ1-1,TRBV7-3,NA,NA,CASSSGGARTEAFF,TGTGCCAGCAGCTCCGGCGGGGCTCGAACTGAAGCTTTCTTT
TRBJ1-1,TRBV7-3,NA,NA,CASSPQGNTEAFF,TGTGCCAGCAGCCCACAGGGGAACACTGAAGCTTTCTTT